This T cell receptor (beta chain) was sequenced in a study of cytomegalovirus exposure and HLA in healthy donors. As for the study in general: The 130 or so validation repertoires, a later analysis reported, used the same platform as the approximately 670 repertoires from the first cohort.

Method: immunoSEQ multiplex PCR; TCRdb's copy keeps in-frame clones and lacks some. The repertoire holds 71,000 or so clones, with roughly 94% as singletons. This clone appeared once. This clonotype was sampled from a woman aged 18-29 years in good health and CMV-seropositive. Sequencing used PBMCs.

As DNA, the CDR3 is TGTGCCAGCAGCCGGGGGACAGACGGGGCCAACGTCCTGACTTTC. Its protein is CASSRGTDGANVLTF. The V and J genes are TRBV4-2 and TRBJ2-6; 7 bases line up with TRBD1. The ends lost 4 bases at V and 4 bases at J; junction bases unmatched: 4. Germline V gene sequence: CDR1 LGHNA, CDR2 YNFKEQ. This CDR3 is 15 amino acids long.